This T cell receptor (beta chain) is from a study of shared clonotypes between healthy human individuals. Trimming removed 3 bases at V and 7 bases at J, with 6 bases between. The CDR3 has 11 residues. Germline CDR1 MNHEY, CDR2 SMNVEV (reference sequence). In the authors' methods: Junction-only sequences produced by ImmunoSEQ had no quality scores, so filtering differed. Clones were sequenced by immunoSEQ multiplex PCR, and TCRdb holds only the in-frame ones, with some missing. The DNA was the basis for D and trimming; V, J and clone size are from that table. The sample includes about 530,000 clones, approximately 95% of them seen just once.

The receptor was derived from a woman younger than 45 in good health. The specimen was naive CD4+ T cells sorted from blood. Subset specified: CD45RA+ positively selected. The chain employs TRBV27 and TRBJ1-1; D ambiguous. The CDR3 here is CASSFRDEAFF. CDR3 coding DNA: TGTGCCAGCAGTTTCCGGGATGAAGCTTTCTTT.